This is a list of T cell receptor beta chains from one sample in a study of beta chain features in type 1 diabetes. Sequencing was performed with immunoSEQ multiplex PCR; in TCRdb, only in-frame clones are kept and a portion is missing. This sample has over 700,000 clones, with 17% found just once. Sequences were obtained from naive CD4+ T cells from blood. The receptors come from a woman between 18 and 29 years old in good health. The CDR3 runs from the conserved cysteine through the conserved F or W. Each record gives: D gene, V gene, J gene, clone size, CDR3 DNA, CDR3 protein. D genes are given only for firm matches. The size of a clone is reported for some rows only, either as once, few or many, or as a class for expanded clones.

.	TRBV21-1	TRBJ2-7	.	TGTGCCAGCAGCAAAGGTGGTAGCGGCCGTACCTACGAGCAGTACTTC	CASSKGGSGRTYEQYF
TRBD2	TRBV4-2	TRBJ2-5	.	TGTGCCAGCAGCCAACCCGGACTAGCAGGAGATTTCGAGACCCAGTACTTC	CASSQPGLAGDFETQYF
.	TRBV5-6	TRBJ2-5	few	TGTGCCAGCAGCTTGGGACTAGTTATGGAGACCCAGTACTTC	CASSLGLVMETQYF
TRBD1	TRBV11-1	TRBJ2-5	.	TGTGCCAGCAGCTCCCAGGGGGCCGGAGAGACCCAGTACTTC	CASSSQGAGETQYF
.	TRBV7-9	TRBJ2-7	few	TGTGCCAGCAGCTTACTAACGGGACCCTACGAGCAGTACTTC	CASSLLTGPYEQYF
.	TRBV5-1	TRBJ1-2	few	TGCGCCAGCAGCTTGGGACAGGCCGGTGGGTATGGCTACACCTTC	CASSLGQAGGYGYTF
.	TRBV27	TRBJ2-7	.	TGTGCCAGCAGTTTAGCCGCACATGGCCCCTACGAGCAGTACTTC	CASSLAAHGPYEQYF
.	TRBV7-9	TRBJ2-7	.	TGTGCCAGCAGCTTATCCGCCGGGGACGAGCAGTACTTC	CASSLSAGDEQYF
.	TRBV19	TRBJ2-7	few	TGTGCCAGTAGTCCCCTGGGACGGATATACGAGCAGTACTTC	CASSPLGRIYEQYF
TRBD2	TRBV18	TRBJ2-7	.	TGTGCCAGCTCACTCGGACTAGCCTTCGAGCAGTACTTC	CASSLGLAFEQYF
.	TRBV29-1	TRBJ1-2	.	TGCAGCGTAGCCACAGCGAACTATGGCTACACCTTC	CSVATANYGYTF
.	TRBV7-9	TRBJ2-4	.	TGTGCCAGCAGCCCCCAGGGGATGGACATTCAGTACTTC	CASSPQGMDIQYF
TRBD2	TRBV14	TRBJ2-1	few	TGTGCCAGCAGCCCCCGAAGTAGCGGGAGTGGGAATGAGCAGTTCTTC	CASSPRSSGSGNEQFF
.	TRBV5-1	TRBJ2-1	.	TGCGCCAGCAGCTTGGCGCCGGTTGCCAATGAGCAGTTCTTC	CASSLAPVANEQFF
.	TRBV5-1	TRBJ2-2	.	TGCGCCAGCAGCTCGGGCCTGAACACCGGGGAGCTGTTTTTT	CASSSGLNTGELFF
.	TRBV7-9	TRBJ2-3	few	TGTGCCAGCAGCTTAGGGGCTCAGGGGAATACGCAGTATTTT	CASSLGAQGNTQYF
.	TRBV29-1	TRBJ1-2	few	TGCAGCGTTGACCGGGGAAACTATGGCTACACCTTC	CSVDRGNYGYTF
.	TRBV2	TRBJ1-4	.	TGTGCCAGCAGCCTGATGCCGGGACAAAGTAATGAAAAACTGTTTTTT	CASSLMPGQSNEKLFF
.	TRBV7-3	TRBJ2-7	few	TGTGCCAGCAGCTTAAGCCCAGGATCCTCCTACGAGCAGTACTTC	CASSLSPGSSYEQYF
.	TRBV7-2	TRBJ2-7	.	TGTGCCAGCAGCTTAGTGGGACACCTCTACGAGCAGTACTTC	CASSLVGHLYEQYF
.	TRBV6-6	TRBJ2-1	.	TGTGCCAGCAGTTCAAGCAAGGAGCAGTTCTTC	CASSSSKEQFF
TRBD1	TRBV18	TRBJ2-5	few	TGTGCCAGCTCACCCGGGACAGGGGGCCAAGAGACCCAGTACTTC	CASSPGTGGQETQYF
.	TRBV16	TRBJ1-5	.	TGTGCCAGCAGCCAAGACCGGAATAGCAATCAGCCCCAGCATTTT	CASSQDRNSNQPQHF
TRBD2	TRBV14	TRBJ2-1	few	TGTGCCAGCAGCCCCCTGGGACTAGCGGACAATGAGCAGTTCTTC	CASSPLGLADNEQFF
TRBD2	TRBV4-3	TRBJ2-1	.	TGCGCCAGCAGCCCGACCCGGACTAGCGGAGAGGGTGAGCAGTTCTTC	CASSPTRTSGEGEQFF
.	TRBV18	TRBJ2-1	many	TGTGCCAGCTCACTGGGTTCGGGTGAGCAGTTCTTC	CASSLGSGEQFF
.	TRBV4-2	TRBJ2-1	.	TGTGCCAGCAGTGTTGGTCCGATAACGAACTACAATGAGCAGTTCTTC	CASSVGPITNYNEQFF
.	TRBV7-9	TRBJ2-7	.	TGTGCCAGCAGCTTAGGGACGGAGTACGAGCAGTACTTC	CASSLGTEYEQYF
.	TRBV19	TRBJ2-2	once	TGTGCCAGTAGTATTGCCGGAGCGGGTCGGGGGGAGCTGTTTTTT	CASSIAGAGRGELFF
.	TRBV6-5	TRBJ2-7	.	TGTGCCAGCAGTTCGATCACAGGCCGGGGTGAGCAGTACTTC	CASSSITGRGEQYF
.	TRBV18	TRBJ2-1	few	TGTGCCAGCTCACCCCTCGTAGCAGATGAGCAGTTCTTC	CASSPLVADEQFF
.	TRBV7-2	TRBJ2-7	.	TGTGCCAGCAGCTTAGCCGGTAGGTCGGACTACGAGCAGTACTTC	CASSLAGRSDYEQYF
.	TRBV29-1	TRBJ1-2	.	TGCAGCGTTGAAGGGCAGGGAAACGGCTACACCTTC	CSVEGQGNGYTF
.	TRBV7-9	TRBJ2-5	few	TGTGCCAGCAGCTCGAGGGATAGGGAGACCCAGTACTTC	CASSSRDRETQYF
.	TRBV7-2	TRBJ2-2	few	TGTGCCAGCAGCTTAGCGTTTTCTGGAGGGGAGCTGTTTTTT	CASSLAFSGGELFF
.	TRBV11-2	TRBJ2-3	.	TGTGCCAGCAGCTTTTTCGGGAGCGGGCCAGATACGCAGTATTTT	CASSFFGSGPDTQYF
TRBD2	TRBV6-5	TRBJ2-1	few	TGTGCCAGCAGTTCCACCCTGGCGGGAGAACGTGAGCAGTTCTTC	CASSSTLAGEREQFF
.	TRBV13	TRBJ2-7	.	TGTGCCAGCAGCTTAGGGGCCCAGGCCCTCGAGCAGTACTTC	CASSLGAQALEQYF
.	TRBV7-2	TRBJ2-4	few	TGTGCCAGCAGCTTGCGAGGGGGGGACAGCCAAGGGCCGTACTTC	CASSLRGGDSQGPYF
.	TRBV27	TRBJ1-5	.	TGTGCCAGCAGTTTAAACTTCGGCAGGGGCAATCAGCCCCAGCATTTT	CASSLNFGRGNQPQHF
.	TRBV10-3	TRBJ2-7	few	TGTGCCATCAGTCCTAGACAGAGTTCCTACGAGCAGTACTTC	CAISPRQSSYEQYF
.	TRBV28	TRBJ2-7	.	.	CASSSSDYEQYF
.	TRBV7-2	TRBJ1-5	.	TGTGCCAGCAGCTTTAGCGGAGATAGCAATCAGCCCCAGCATTTT	CASSFSGDSNQPQHF
.	TRBV29-1	TRBJ1-2	.	TGCAGCGTTGTTGGATTGGGGCGGGACTATGGCTACACCTTC	CSVVGLGRDYGYTF
TRBD2	TRBV4-3	TRBJ2-3	.	TGCGCCAGCAGCCTTGGTAGCGGGAGAGGGACAGATACGCAGTATTTT	CASSLGSGRGTDTQYF
.	TRBV9	TRBJ1-5	.	TGTGCCAGCAGCGTCCGGCCAGAGGGGAAGCCCCAGCATTTT	CASSVRPEGKPQHF
TRBD1	TRBV6-1	TRBJ1-5	.	TGTGCCAGCAGTGTGGGGACAGTAGCCCAGCATTTT	CASSVGTVAQHF
.	TRBV29-1	TRBJ2-3	.	TGCAGCGGGGGCGGAGGGAGTGATACGCAGTATTTT	CSGGGGSDTQYF
TRBD2	TRBV28	TRBJ2-7	.	TGTGCCAGCAGTCATCCGGGACTAGCGGGAGACGAGCAGTACTTC	CASSHPGLAGDEQYF
TRBD2	TRBV7-9	TRBJ2-3	.	TGTCCCAGCAGCCCTAGCGGTACTGGGAGAACGCAGTATTTT	CPSSPSGTGRTQYF
.	TRBV10-3	TRBJ2-5	few	TGTGCCATCAGTGAAAGAGAAGAGACCCAGTACTTC	CAISEREETQYF
.	TRBV25-1	TRBJ2-3	few	TGTGCCAGCGCTACTAGCACAGATACGCAGTATTTT	CASATSTDTQYF
TRBD2	TRBV6-1	TRBJ2-1	few	TGTGCCAGCAGTACACTAGGGACTAGCGGCAATGAGCAGTTCTTC	CASSTLGTSGNEQFF
TRBD2	TRBV5-6	TRBJ2-7	few	TGTGCCAGCAGCTTGGCCGTTGCGGGAGGCTCCTACGAGCAGTACTTC	CASSLAVAGGSYEQYF
.	TRBV7-9	TRBJ1-5	few	TGTGCCAGCAGCTTAGGCATATATCAGCCCCAGCATTTT	CASSLGIYQPQHF
TRBD1	TRBV6-5	TRBJ1-2	few	TGTGCCAGCAGGAAGACAGGGGCCTTCTATGGCTACACCTTC	CASRKTGAFYGYTF
TRBD1	TRBV7-2	TRBJ1-1	few	TGTGCCAGCAGCCTGATGGGACAGACAATGAACACTGAAGCTTTCTTT	CASSLMGQTMNTEAFF